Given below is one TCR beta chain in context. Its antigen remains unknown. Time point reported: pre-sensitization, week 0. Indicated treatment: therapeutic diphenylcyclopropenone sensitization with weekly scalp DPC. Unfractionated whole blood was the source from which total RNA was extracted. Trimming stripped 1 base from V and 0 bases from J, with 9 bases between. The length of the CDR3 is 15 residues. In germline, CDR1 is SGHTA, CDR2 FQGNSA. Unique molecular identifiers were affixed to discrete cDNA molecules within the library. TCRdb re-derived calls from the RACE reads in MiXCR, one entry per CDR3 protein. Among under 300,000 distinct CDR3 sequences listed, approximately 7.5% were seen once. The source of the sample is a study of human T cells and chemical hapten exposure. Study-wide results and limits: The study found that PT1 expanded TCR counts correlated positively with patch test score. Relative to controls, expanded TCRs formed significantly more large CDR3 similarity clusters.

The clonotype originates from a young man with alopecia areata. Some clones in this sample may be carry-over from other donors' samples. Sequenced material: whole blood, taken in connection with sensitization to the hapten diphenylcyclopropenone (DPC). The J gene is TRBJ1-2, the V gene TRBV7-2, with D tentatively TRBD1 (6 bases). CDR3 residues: CASSLVTGANYGYTF. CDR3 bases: TGTGCCAGCAGCTTAGTGACAGGAGCTAACTATGGCTACACCTTC.